This passage covers 2 T cell receptor beta chains from one sample sequenced in a study of T cell repertoires in cytomegalovirus infection. These receptors have no known antigen. TCRdb redid the calling of the reads with MiXCR, one entry per CDR3 protein. The sample has roughly 990,000 distinct CDR3 sequences, 31% seen once; the top ten hold around an eighth. The sample was cultured CD8+ T cells from PBMCs, taken from culture after CMV antigen stimulation. These receptors were taken from a human donor in good health (CMV status not recorded). Some clones in this sample may be carry-over from other donors' samples.

As DNA, the CDR3 is TGTGCCAGCAGGGGAACAGGGGGCAATGGCTACACCTTC. Translating gives CASRGTGGNGYTF. V gene TRBV5-4 combines with J gene TRBJ1-2, with 9 bases lining up with TRBD1. Germline trimming cut 5 bases from V and 6 bases from J; bases unmatched to any gene: 5. This CDR3 comprises 13 residues. From germline, CDR1 is SGHNT and CDR2 YYREEE (reference sequence).

V gene TRBV19 combines with J gene TRBJ1-3, with D hard to call. CDR1 and CDR2 from the germline V gene are LNHDA and SQIVND (reference sequence). The CDR3 has 14 amino acids. V was pared by 2 bases and J by 0 bases, with 5 bases between. CDR3 nucleotides: TGTGCCAGTAGTATACATAGCTCTGGAAACACCATATATTTT. This gives the protein CASSIHSSGNTIYF.